The 3 T cell receptor beta chains in this list originate from one sample, sequenced in a study of T cells in Graves' hyperthyroidism and ophthalmopathy. Amplification yielded TCR beta CDR3 regions, with RNA transcripts as the source. During a first-round RT-PCR of the TCR CDR3, the HTBI primer set was used. TCRdb itself ran the multiplex PCR reads through MiXCR, one entry per CDR3 protein. Among about 410,000 distinct CDR3 sequences listed, under 15% were seen once. The sequenced sample was blood. All receptors derive from a man younger than 30 with Graves' ophthalmopathy.

This clonotype has at least ten counts. V gene TRBV20-1 combines with J gene TRBJ2-7, with 8 positions matching TRBD1. The CDR3 runs 12 residues. Germline lookup yields CDR1 DFQATT and CDR2 SNEGSKA (reference sequence). The V gene end was trimmed by 6 bases and the J gene end by 7 bases; junction bases not matched to a gene: 8. The CDR3 is CSAPAGDREQYF. The CDR3 region has the DNA TGCAGTGCCCCGGCCGGGGACAGGGAGCAGTACTTC.

This clonotype showed up just a few times. The chain is built from TRBV4-1 and TRBJ2-7, with a weak D call TRBD2 (6 bases). CDR1 is MGHRA and CDR2 is YSYEKL in the germline V gene. Trimming took 4 bases from V and 6 from J, leaving 13 bases between them. The CDR3 sequence is 13 residues long. CDR3 DNA sequence: TGCGCCAGCAGCCCTAAGGAGGGATCCGAGCAGTACTTC. Protein sequence: CASSPKEGSEQYF.

This clonotype has at least ten counts. This rearrangement joins TRBV11-2 to TRBJ1-5; D is perhaps TRBD1 (6 bases). Trimming removed 5 bases from V and 7 bases from J, with 18 bases in between. The CDR3 is made up of 15 amino acids. CDR1 is SGHAT and CDR2 is FQNNGV in the germline V gene. Here the CDR3 DNA reads TGTGCCAGCAGCAAGGGACCGGGACAAGGCCAGCCCCAGCATTTT. Protein: CASSKGPGQGQPQHF. The full variable domain, completed using reference TRBV11-2 and TRBJ1-5, is EAGVAQSPRYKIIEKRQSVAFWCNPISGHATLYWYQQILGQGPKLLIQFQNNGVVDDSQLPKDRFSAERLKGVDSTLKIQPAKLEDSAVYLCASSKGPGQGQPQHFGDGTRLSIL.